The entry below gives a single T cell receptor beta chain sequence along with its context. Profiling relied on immunoSEQ multiplex PCR, and the TCRdb table lists in-frame clones only, not all of them. This repertoire shows 150,000 to 200,000 clones, about nine tenths found once; its top ten account for approximately 5%. Looked up from germline, CDR1 is KGHDR and CDR2 is SFDVKD. This CDR3 has 16 residues. The trim removed 4 bases at V and 3 bases at J, leaving 4 bases unmatched. Followed over time, Seattle patients had been enrolled while infection was active. This record belongs to a study of blood T cell repertoires in COVID-19. Study-wide context: COVID-19 samples collected from the United States, Italy and Spain covered acute and convalescent phases. PBMCs, B-cell-depleted T cells, or T cells were the source of the cDNA or gDNA that made up the material.

The chain uses TRBV24-1 and TRBJ2-2, with TRBD1 identical over 10 bases. Sequenced sample: peripheral blood. This TCR was recovered from a man in his thirties or forties with COVID-19, enrolled during active disease. CDR3 loop: CATSEPGQGDTGELFF. CDR3 nucleotides: TGTGCCACCAGTGAACCTGGACAGGGGGACACCGGGGAGCTGTTTTTT.